This TCR beta chain came from a study of cytomegalovirus exposure and HLA in healthy donors. Study conclusions and caveats: The authors enumerated over 150 TCR beta chains as linked to cytomegalovirus. Using a false discovery rate of 0.05, a later analysis showed that some 16,000 TCR beta sequences were associated with HLA alleles.

Details on this clone: The antigen remains undetermined.

This PCR relied on a set of 60 Vbeta primers and 13 Jbeta primers. TCRdb's table, derived via immunoSEQ multiplex PCR, lists solely in-frame clones and lacks some. The sample yields about 180,000 clones, around 75% seen once. Regarding donors, all were healthy bone marrow donors. CDR1 is ENHRY, CDR2 SYGVKD, per germline. The CDR3 spans 13 residues. The V end lost 10 bases, the J end lost 11 bases, and 23 bases lay between the germline ends. This clonotype was obtained from a male donor in good health and CMV-seronegative. V is TRBV10-3 and J is TRBJ2-5, with D possibly being TRBD2 (6 bases). Sequencing was done on a sample of PBMCs. DNA of the CDR3: TGTGCCACCGGCCAGGAGGGGCCCCGGGAGCAGTACTTC. Its translation: CATGQEGPREQYF.